The subject of this entry is one T cell receptor (beta chain). This specimen comes from a study of T cell changes during pregnancy in multiple sclerosis. Generated by immunoSEQ multiplex PCR, the TCRdb table keeps only in-frame clones and is missing some. The table records about 68,000 clones, just over 90% of them present only once. Germline V gene sequence: CDR1 SGHRS, CDR2 YFSETQ. Deletions cut 2 bases from V and 7 bases from J, with 12 bases between. The CDR3 length is 13 residues. The sequence derives from a female donor with multiple sclerosis, enrolled in a pregnancy study. The rearrangement uses TRBV5-1 and TRBJ1-1; a possible D gene is TRBD1 (6 bases). Sequencing used peripheral blood, obtained in the third trimester of pregnancy. The CDR3 spells CASSFFGQHEAFF. CDR3 nucleotides: TGCGCCAGCAGCTTTTTCGGACAGCATGAAGCTTTCTTT.